The clone carrying this T cell receptor beta chain was found many times. The entry originates in a study of early T cells in non-severe SARS-CoV-2 infection. V lost 3 bases and J lost 0, with 6 bases in between. Germline assignment: CDR1 LNHDA and CDR2 SQIVND (reference sequence). The CDR3 loop spans 15 amino acids. Individual cDNA molecules were tagged with unique molecular identifiers, the study reported. TCRdb reprocessed the 5' RACE reads with MiXCR, giving one entry per CDR3 protein. The sample yields some 38,000 distinct CDR3 sequences, 3.5% to 5% seen once. This clonotype was obtained from an adult who was a healthcare worker with PCR-confirmed SARS-CoV-2 infection or an uninfected control (not recorded which). The chain is built from TRBV19 and TRBJ2-6; the D is unclear. The sequenced sample was whole blood. The CDR3 bases are TGTGCCAGTAGTATGCCGTCCTCTGGGGCCAACGTCCTGACTTTC. This encodes CASSMPSSGANVLTF.